These 28 T cell receptor beta chains were sequenced from one sample in a study of blood T cell repertoires in COVID-19. TCRdb's table, derived via immunoSEQ multiplex PCR, lists solely in-frame clones and lacks some. The sample shows 130,000 or so clones, more than 75% of them seen only once. The material sequenced was peripheral blood. These receptor sequences come from a man aged 65-85 years with active COVID-19.

This chain links TRBV7-3 with TRBJ2-6, with TRBD1 as a possible D gene (5 bases). Looked up from germline, CDR1 is SGHTA and CDR2 is FQGTGA. V was clipped by 1 base and J by 0 bases, with 13 bases between them. This CDR3 spans 18 amino acids. The CDR3 DNA reads TGTGCCAGCAGCTTAAGTGCCAGGGCGCCCTCTGGGGCCAACGTCCTGACTTTC. As protein: CASSLSARAPSGANVLTF.

The genes are TRBV5-1 and TRBJ2-3; 13 positions agree with TRBD2. This CDR3 is built from 16 residues. Trimming cost V 4 bases and J 5 bases; bases outside gene matches: 7. Germline assignment: CDR1 SGHRS and CDR2 YFSETQ. CDR3 protein: CASSPGLAGVIDTQYF. CDR3 in DNA: TGCGCCAGCAGCCCCGGACTAGCGGGAGTTATAGATACGCAGTATTTT. The complete variable domain, with remaining parts taken from reference TRBV5-1 and TRBJ2-3, reads KAGVTQTPRYLIKTRGQQVTLSCSPISGHRSVSWYQQTPGQGLQFLFEYFSETQRNKGNFPGRFSGRQFSNSRSEMNVSTLELGDSALYLCASSPGLAGVIDTQYFGPGTRLTVL.

The chain couples TRBV24-1 to TRBJ2-3; D not certain. Germline loops: CDR1 KGHDR, CDR2 SFDVKD. The CDR3 is 12 amino acids. Trimming took 7 bases from V and 0 from J, leaving 4 bases between them. CDR3 amino acids: CATSQSTDTQYF. The CDR3 region has the DNA TGTGCCACCAGCCAAAGCACAGATACGCAGTATTTT.

The gene calls are TRBV29-1 and TRBJ1-2, with TRBD1 as a possible D gene (5 bases). Looked up from germline, CDR1 is SQVTM and CDR2 is ANQGSEA. Trimming left V 7 bases short and J 7 bases short, with 16 bases between. This CDR3 contains 12 residues. The CDR3 DNA sequence: TGCAGCGCGCGCCGGGGGACGGGTGGCTACACCTTC. It yields the protein CSARRGTGGYTF. Looking up the rest from reference TRBV29-1 and TRBJ1-2 gives the full variable domain: SAVISQKPSRDICQRGTSLTIQCQVDSQVTMMFWYRQQPGQSLTLIATANQGSEATYESGFVIDKFPISRPNLTFSTLTVSNMSPEDSSIYLCSARRGTGGYTFGSGTRLTVV.

The sample holds a few counts of this clone. The V call is TRBV7-6, the J call TRBJ2-1, with TRBD2 as a possible D gene (5 bases). The germline V gene encodes CDR1 SGHVS and CDR2 FNYEAQ. Trimming shortened V by 1 base and J by 6 bases, and 13 bases separated the two germline ends. The CDR3 sequence is 15 residues long. The CDR3 DNA follows: TGTGCCAGCAGCTTAGGGTTTGGTAGCGTCAATGAGCAGTTCTTC. This encodes CASSLGFGSVNEQFF.

This rearrangement joins TRBV9 to TRBJ1-1, with D perhaps TRBD1 (6 bases). The CDR3 consists of 17 residues. The germline gives CDR1 SGDLS, CDR2 YYNGEE. The ends were cut back, 4 bases at V and 4 bases at J, with 23 bases in the middle. CDR3 nucleotides: TGTGCCAGCAGCCCCACAGGCGGGGGCGCTTGGGCCACTGAAGCTTTCTTT. This encodes CASSPTGGGAWATEAFF.

The V call is TRBV28, the J call TRBJ1-5, with D possibly being TRBD1 (5 bases). CDR1 and CDR2 (germline): MDHEN, SYDVKM. V lost 1 base, J lost 3 bases, and 19 bases lay in between. The length of the CDR3 is 18 residues. The CDR3: CASSLSGHSGGDNQPQHF. CDR3 nucleotide sequence: TGTGCCAGCAGTTTATCGGGCCACAGTGGAGGGGACAATCAGCCCCAGCATTTT.

This clone was found many times. V gene TRBV30 combines with J gene TRBJ2-7, with 8 nucleotides matching TRBD1. The J segment lost 9 bases and the V segment lost 1 base, leaving 14 bases of the junction unmatched. The germline V gene encodes CDR1 GTSNPN and CDR2 SVGIG (reference sequence). This CDR3 has 15 amino acids. For the CDR3, the DNA is TGTGCCTGGAGTGGGACAGGGCTCCTGTCCGCGGGGCAGTACTTC. It codes for CAWSGTGLLSAGQYF.

This chain joins TRBV30 and TRBJ2-5; TRBD2 matches 11 bases. Germline trimming cut 2 bases from V and 4 bases from J; bases unmatched to any gene: 9. This CDR3 contains 16 residues. The germline gives CDR1 GTSNPN, CDR2 SVGIG (reference sequence). The CDR3 loop is CAWSPLLAGVGETQYF. The CDR3 bases are TGTGCCTGGAGTCCCTTACTAGCGGGAGTTGGAGAGACCCAGTACTTC. The full variable domain, completed using reference TRBV30 and TRBJ2-5, is SQTIHQWPATLVQPVGSPLSLECTVEGTSNPNLYWYRQAAGRGLQLLFYSVGIGQISSEVPQNLSASRPQDRQFILSSKKLLLSDSGFYLCAWSPLLAGVGETQYFGPGTRLLVL.

For the CDR3, the DNA is TGTGCCAGCTCACCACTCGCCAGGAACACCGGGGAGCTGTTTTTT. Its translation is CASSPLARNTGELFF. This chain links TRBV18 with TRBJ2-2; no reliable D call. CDR1 KGHSH and CDR2 LQKENI come from the germline V gene. This CDR3 is 15 amino acids long. Between the trimmed V and J ends, which lost 1 base and 1 base, there was a span of 7 bases.

The chain joins TRBV11-2 to TRBJ2-5; weak D call: TRBD1 (5 bases). The CDR3 has 14 amino acids. Germline V gene data show CDR1 as SGHAT and CDR2 as FQNNGV. The V gene lost 6 bases and the J gene lost 5 bases, with 16 bases spanning the gap. The CDR3 here is CASRPKGQLETQYF. The DNA of the CDR3 is TGTGCCAGCAGACCTAAAGGACAATTGGAGACCCAGTACTTC.

The chain joins TRBV7-3 to TRBJ2-2; no clear D. The germline CDR1 and CDR2 sequences are SGHTA and FQGTGA. Trimming left V 0 bases short and J 2 bases short, with 4 bases between. CDR3 length equals 14 residues. CDR3 nucleotide sequence: TGTGCCAGCAGCTTAACGACAAACACCGGGGAGCTGTTTTTT. It codes for CASSLTTNTGELFF.

This CDR3 reads CALVAGGGNEQFF. The CDR3 DNA sequence: TGTGCCTTGGTGGCGGGAGGGGGAAATGAGCAGTTCTTC. This chain connects TRBV30 to TRBJ2-1, with 9 positions matching TRBD2. The CDR3 contains 13 residues. Germline CDR1 reads GTSNPN; CDR2 reads SVGIG (reference sequence). The J segment lost 7 bases and the V segment lost 7 bases, leaving 8 bases of the junction unmatched.

Concerning this clone: The same CDR3 is also encoded by other DNA sequences in this sample. The chain is built from TRBV7-9 and TRBJ2-5; tentatively, D is TRBD2 (6 bases). There are 13 residues in the CDR3. CDR1 and CDR2 from the germline V gene are SEHNR and FQNEAQ (reference sequence). Trimming stripped 5 bases from V and 3 bases from J, with 10 bases between. The CDR3 nucleotides read TGTGCCAGCAGCGGGGGACTGAAAGAGACCCAGTACTTC. Its translation: CASSGGLKETQYF.

The chain links TRBV29-1 to TRBJ2-3; TRBD1 matches at 11 bases. Trimming took 8 bases from V and 3 from J; bases not matched to a gene: 13. The CDR3 consists of 16 residues. CDR1 is SQVTM, CDR2 ANQGSEA, per germline. DNA of the CDR3: TGCAGCCCCGTAGTACGGGGACAGGGGGTGACAGATACGCAGTATTTT. It codes for CSPVVRGQGVTDTQYF.

The chain links TRBV9 to TRBJ2-3, with 8 bases matching TRBD2. Germline V gene sequence: CDR1 SGDLS, CDR2 YYNGEE. This CDR3 contains 16 residues. V lost 5 bases and J lost 3; bases outside the gene matches: 11. Written as DNA, the CDR3 is TGTGCCAGCAGTCCTCGACTAGCGACCGCAACAGATACGCAGTATTTT. This sequence encodes CASSPRLATATDTQYF.

The chain employs TRBV2 and TRBJ2-1; a weak D match, TRBD2 (6 bases). V was trimmed by 6 bases and J by 5 bases, leaving 11 bases between them. Germline V lookup: CDR1 SNHLY, CDR2 FYNNEI. This CDR3 is built from 13 residues. The CDR3 DNA reads TGTGCCAGCAGGGGACTTTTCCACAATGAGCAGTTCTTC. Translating it yields CASRGLFHNEQFF.

This clone occurred once. The J gene is TRBJ2-1, the V gene TRBV30; 8 nucleotides agree with TRBD2. The V and J ends lost 4 bases and 6 bases, in that order; junction bases with no gene match: 14. In germline, CDR1 is GTSNPN, CDR2 SVGIG (reference sequence). There are 16 residues in the CDR3. CDR3 coding DNA: TGTGCCTGGATACGTTACGGGAGGGCCCGGGGCAATGAGCAGTTCTTC. As protein: CAWIRYGRARGNEQFF.

The chain has TRBV5-6 and TRBJ1-2; TRBD1 matches at 8 bases. V dropped 2 bases and J dropped 7; count of bases not matched to a gene: 13. Germline CDR1 SGHDT, CDR2 YYEEEE. The CDR3 has 16 residues. This CDR3 is CASSFVRGQWSGGYTF. CDR3 DNA: TGTGCCAGCAGCTTTGTCAGGGGGCAATGGAGTGGTGGCTACACCTTC.

The V and J genes are TRBV5-1 and TRBJ1-6; 9 bases fit TRBD1. CDR1 is SGHRS, CDR2 YFSETQ, per germline. J gave up 9 bases and V 0 bases, and 4 bases lay outside the gene matches. The CDR3 is 15 amino acids. CDR3 in amino acids: CASSLGGQGRSPLHF. DNA of the CDR3: TGCGCCAGCAGCTTGGGGGGACAGGGACGTTCACCCCTCCACTTT.

V usage is TRBV27 and J usage is TRBJ1-2; tentatively, D is TRBD1 (6 bases). Germline assignment: CDR1 MNHEY and CDR2 SMNVEV (reference sequence). The CDR3 is 15 residues long. V was clipped by 5 bases and J by 4 bases, with 17 bases between them. The chain's CDR3 is CASSAGGGPAYGYTF. The CDR3 nucleotides are TGTGCCAGCAGTGCCGGGGGGGGGCCAGCCTATGGCTACACCTTC.

V and J are TRBV10-3 and TRBJ2-7, with D possibly matching TRBD1 (5 bases). The germline V gene encodes CDR1 ENHRY and CDR2 SYGVKD. V was trimmed by 3 bases and J by 2 bases, leaving 14 bases between them. The CDR3 spans 15 residues. For the CDR3, the DNA is TGTGCCATCAGTGAAGGGGCCAGGGCAGCCTACGAGCAGTACTTC. Amino acid sequence: CAISEGARAAYEQYF.

The chain links TRBV7-9 to TRBJ1-2; D possibly corresponds to TRBD1 (5 bases). The CDR3 contains 15 residues. Trimming left V 2 bases short and J 0 bases short, with 10 bases between. CDR1 and CDR2 (germline): SEHNR, FQNEAQ (reference sequence). In DNA, the CDR3 is TGTGCCAGCAGCTTACCGGGGGAGCCTAACTATGGCTACACCTTC. Its translation: CASSLPGEPNYGYTF.

This clone was detected only once. The chain uses TRBV19 and TRBJ1-5; D ambiguous. This CDR3 comprises 17 residues. CDR1 and CDR2 (germline): LNHDA, SQIVND (reference sequence). Between the trimmed V and J ends, which lost 0 bases and 1 base, there was a span of 13 bases. The CDR3 reads CASSIDPSRGSNQPQHF. The CDR3, as DNA: TGTGCCAGTAGTATAGACCCCAGCAGAGGGAGCAATCAGCCCCAGCATTTT.

J is TRBJ1-2 and V is TRBV7-3; D may be TRBD1 (5 bases). The germline V gene encodes CDR1 SGHTA and CDR2 FQGTGA. This CDR3 contains 15 residues. The V gene lost 1 base and the J gene lost 3 bases, with 12 bases spanning the gap. The CDR3 DNA is TGTGCCAGCAGCTTAAACGGGGGGAGTGACTATGGCTACACCTTC. It codes for CASSLNGGSDYGYTF.

The rearrangement joins TRBV11-3 to TRBJ2-2, with no clear D. Germline V gene sequence: CDR1 SGHNT, CDR2 YENEEA. V shed 1 base and J shed 6 bases, with 6 bases lying between them. This CDR3 contains 13 residues. The CDR3 sequence: CASSLGEAGELFF. CDR3 DNA: TGTGCCAGCAGCTTAGGAGAGGCCGGGGAGCTGTTTTTT.

As DNA, the CDR3 is TGTGCCTGGAGTGTACCCCCAGGCGGGAAAGCTTTCTTT. This codes for CAWSVPPGGKAFF. V usage is TRBV30 and J usage is TRBJ1-1; D remains unclear. The CDR3 totals 13 residues. CDR1 and CDR2 from the germline V gene are GTSNPN and SVGIG (reference sequence). Trimming cost V 0 bases and J 9 bases, with 14 bases left between them.

V is TRBV5-1 and J is TRBJ2-1; TRBD2 agrees at 16 bases. The J segment lost 10 bases and the V segment lost 1 base, leaving 14 bases of the junction unmatched. The CDR3 covers 19 residues. CDR1 SGHRS and CDR2 YFSETQ come from the germline V gene. CDR3 in amino acids: CASSLRIGTSGRASQEQFF. The CDR3 DNA follows: TGCGCCAGCAGCTTGCGGATTGGGACTAGCGGGAGGGCCTCACAGGAGCAGTTCTTC.